This entry lists 13 T cell receptor beta chains sequenced from one sample in a study of blood T cell repertoires in COVID-19. The assay was immunoSEQ multiplex PCR, and TCRdb's table has in-frame clones only and misses some. The data show around 250,000 clones, around 88% seen once. The sequencing input was peripheral blood. The receptors originated from a woman of 80 years or more with COVID-19, enrolled during active disease.

The chain combines TRBV9 with TRBJ1-6; TRBD1 might be the D (6 bases). V gave up 4 bases and J gave up 7 bases, with 12 bases separating them. Germline loops: CDR1 SGDLS, CDR2 YYNGEE. The CDR3 has 14 amino acids. As DNA, the CDR3 is TGTGCCAGCAGCTCGAGGGGGGGGAATTCACCCCTCCACTTT. Encoded protein: CASSSRGGNSPLHF.

This rearrangement joins TRBV6-1 to TRBJ2-1; 7 bases align to TRBD2. The CDR3 has 17 residues. V was clipped by 1 base and J by 0 bases; unmatched bases: 6. Germline V gene lookup returns CDR1 MNHNS and CDR2 SASEGT. The chain's CDR3 is CASSEVEAGRSYNEQFF. The DNA for the CDR3 is TGTGCCAGCAGTGAAGTTGAAGCGGGACGCTCCTACAATGAGCAGTTCTTC.

This chain uses TRBV27 with TRBJ2-7; 9 nucleotides line up with TRBD1. V shed 5 bases and J 5 bases; nucleotides not matched to a gene: 7. This CDR3 contains 14 residues. Germline CDR1 MNHEY, CDR2 SMNVEV (reference sequence). The chain's CDR3 is CASSGYRGRDEQYF. DNA for the CDR3: TGTGCCAGCAGTGGGTACAGGGGGCGCGACGAGCAGTACTTC.

The V gene is TRBV6-5, the J gene TRBJ1-1, with D perhaps TRBD1 (6 bases). Germline loops: CDR1 MNHEY, CDR2 SVGAGI. V was pared by 0 bases and J by 6 bases, with 17 bases between. CDR3 length: 16 residues. The CDR3 DNA sequence: TGTGCCAGCAGTTACTCCCTGGGGGCGGGGGGCTCTGAAGCTTTCTTT. Translated: CASSYSLGAGGSEAFF.

The chain has TRBV7-8 and TRBJ2-2, with a possible D match to TRBD2 (5 bases). V dropped 8 bases and J dropped 7 bases, with 11 bases sitting between them. The CDR3 has 12 residues. Germline assignment: CDR1 SGHVS and CDR2 FQNEAQ. The CDR3 DNA is TGTGCCAGCGCCGGTGCGGGCGGGGAGCTGTTTTTT. Translation gives CASAGAGGELFF.

V and J are TRBV9 and TRBJ2-2; the match to TRBD1 covers 12 bases. V lost 0 bases, J lost 4 bases, and 13 bases stayed unmatched. The germline V gene encodes CDR1 SGDLS and CDR2 YYNGEE. This CDR3 contains 20 residues. CDR3 bases: TGTGCCAGCAGCGTAGCTCCTGGGGGGACAGGGGGCGATCGCACCGGGGAGCTGTTTTTT. Translation gives CASSVAPGGTGGDRTGELFF.

The V call is TRBV6-1, the J call TRBJ1-6, with TRBD1 matching 8 bases. CDR3 length: 16 residues. V gave up 4 bases and J gave up 3 bases; unmatched junction bases: 5. Germline V gene data show CDR1 as MNHNS and CDR2 as SASEGT. CDR3 sequence: CASSGETGVYNSPLHF. The CDR3 coding sequence is TGTGCCAGCAGTGGGGAGACAGGGGTCTATAATTCACCCCTCCACTTT.

This chain links TRBV28 with TRBJ2-7, with 7 positions matching TRBD2. CDR3 size: 14 residues. Unmatched junction bases numbered 9, after V lost 8 bases and J lost 2 bases. The germline V gene encodes CDR1 MDHEN and CDR2 SYDVKM. The DNA for the CDR3 is TGTGCCAGCTACTCCGCGGGAGCCACCTACGAGCAGTACTTC. It specifies CASYSAGATYEQYF.

This clone occurred a few times. The chain couples TRBV2 to TRBJ2-1; the D gene is possibly TRBD2 (5 bases). Germline values: CDR1 SNHLY, CDR2 FYNNEI. The CDR3 covers 14 residues. Trimming took 5 bases from V and 8 from J, leaving 16 bases between them. CDR3 amino acids: CASSRVEGFHEQFF. CDR3 nucleotides: TGTGCCAGCAGTCGGGTAGAGGGATTTCATGAGCAGTTCTTC.

This clone was detected once. The chain combines TRBV18 with TRBJ2-3; 10 nucleotides agree with TRBD1. Germline loops: CDR1 KGHSH, CDR2 LQKENI. The CDR3 has 14 amino acids. V dropped 6 bases and J dropped 5; count of bases not matched to a gene: 5. CDR3 region: CASSLTGGLDTQYF. The CDR3 bases are TGTGCCAGCTCGTTGACAGGGGGCCTAGATACGCAGTATTTT.

The rearrangement links TRBV3-1 (or the pseudogene TRBV3-2) to TRBJ2-1; 13 nucleotides match TRBD2. The J segment lost 7 bases and the V segment lost 3 bases, leaving 0 bases of the junction unmatched. Per the germline V gene, CDR1 is LGHDT and CDR2 is YNNKEL (reference sequence). The CDR3 spans 14 residues. The DNA of the CDR3 is TGTGCCAGCAGCCAGACTAGCGGGGGGAATGAGCAGTTCTTC. Protein sequence: CASSQTSGGNEQFF.

V and J are TRBV15 and TRBJ2-5, with D possibly TRBD1 on 8 matching bases. This CDR3 has 14 amino acids. V shed 3 bases and J shed 7 bases, with 15 bases lying between them. CDR1 is LNHNV and CDR2 is YYDKDF in the germline V gene (reference sequence). The CDR3, as DNA: TGTGCCACCAGCAGTCACAGGGGGGGTGGGACCCAGTACTTC. Its protein is CATSSHRGGGTQYF. Looking up the rest from reference TRBV15 and TRBJ2-5 gives the full variable domain: DAMVIQNPRYQVTQFGKPVTLSCSQTLNHNVMYWYQQKSSQAPKLLFHYYDKDFNNEADTPDNFQSRRPNTSFCFLDIRSPGLGDTAMYLCATSSHRGGGTQYFGPGTRLLVL.

The V gene is TRBV11-2, the J gene TRBJ1-1, with 10 bases that match TRBD1. V lost 4 bases, J lost 10 bases, and 6 bases stayed unmatched. The CDR3 is made up of 13 amino acids. From germline, CDR1 is SGHAT and CDR2 FQNNGV. CDR3 loop: CASSSDRGRTAFF. CDR3 DNA sequence: TGTGCCAGCAGCTCCGACAGGGGGCGTACAGCTTTCTTT.